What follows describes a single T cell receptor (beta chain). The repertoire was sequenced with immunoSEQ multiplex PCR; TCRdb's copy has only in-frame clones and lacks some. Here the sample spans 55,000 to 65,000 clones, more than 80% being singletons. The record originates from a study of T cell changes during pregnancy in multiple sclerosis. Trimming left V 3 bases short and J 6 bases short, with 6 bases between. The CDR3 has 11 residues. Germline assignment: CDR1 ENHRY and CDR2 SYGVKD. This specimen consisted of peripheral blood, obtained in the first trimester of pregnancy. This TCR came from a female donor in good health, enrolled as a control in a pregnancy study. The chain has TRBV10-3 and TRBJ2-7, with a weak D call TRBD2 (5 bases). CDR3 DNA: TGTGCCATCAGTGATCTAGCCGAGCAGTACTTC. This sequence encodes CAISDLAEQYF.